What follows describes a single TCR beta chain. TCRdb's copy holds only in-frame clones and misses some; the assay was immunoSEQ multiplex PCR. Here the sample spans about 58,000 clones, around 90% being singletons. The CDR3 runs 15 residues. V was shortened by 7 bases and J by 5 bases, with 17 bases between the two germline ends. Germline-derived CDR1 and CDR2 are SEHNR and FQNEAQ (reference sequence). This sample was included in a study of blood T cell repertoires in COVID-19. What was sequenced was peripheral blood. This receptor was taken from a man aged 60 to 69 with acute or convalescent COVID-19. The V gene is TRBV7-9, the J gene TRBJ2-2, with D tentatively TRBD1 (5 bases). The CDR3 DNA sequence: TGTGCCAGCACCCCAAGCAGGGTAATAACCGGGGAGCTGTTTTTT. Protein product: CASTPSRVITGELFF.